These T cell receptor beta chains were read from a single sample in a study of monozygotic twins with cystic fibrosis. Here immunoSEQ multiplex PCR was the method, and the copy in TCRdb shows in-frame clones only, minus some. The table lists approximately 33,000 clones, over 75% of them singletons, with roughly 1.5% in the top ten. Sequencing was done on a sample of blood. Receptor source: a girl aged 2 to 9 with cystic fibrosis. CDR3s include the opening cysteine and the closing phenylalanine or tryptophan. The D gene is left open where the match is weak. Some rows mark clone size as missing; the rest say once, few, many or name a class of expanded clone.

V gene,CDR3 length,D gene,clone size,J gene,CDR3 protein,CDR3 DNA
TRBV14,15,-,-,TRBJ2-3,CASSQVTLGADTQYF,TGTGCCAGCAGCCAAGTAACCCTTGGCGCAGATACGCAGTATTTT
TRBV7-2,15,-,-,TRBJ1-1,CASSLADRMNTEAFF,TGTGCCAGCAGCTTAGCGGACCGCATGAACACTGAAGCTTTCTTT
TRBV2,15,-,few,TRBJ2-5,CASSEERSWQETQYF,TGTGCCAGCAGTGAAGAGCGGTCCTGGCAAGAGACCCAGTACTTC
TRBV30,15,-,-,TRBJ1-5,CAWSVGGGGNQPQHF,TGTGCCTGGAGTGTTGGCGGAGGAGGCAATCAGCCCCAGCATTTT
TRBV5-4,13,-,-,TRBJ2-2,CASQFRNTGELFF,TGTGCCAGCCAATTTAGGAACACCGGGGAGCTGTTTTTT
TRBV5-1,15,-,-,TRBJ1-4,CASSLMRDGAEKLFF,TGCGCCAGCAGCTTGATGAGGGACGGGGCTGAAAAACTGTTTTTT
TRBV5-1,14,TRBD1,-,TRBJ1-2,CASNLGTGGYGYTF,TGCGCCAGCAACTTGGGGACAGGCGGCTATGGCTACACCTTC
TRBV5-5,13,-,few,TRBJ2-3,CASSLGTLDTQYF,TGTGCCAGCAGCTTGGGGACACTAGATACGCAGTATTTT
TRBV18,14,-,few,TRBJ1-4,CASSNGATNEKLFF,TGTGCCAGCTCGAACGGTGCAACTAATGAAAAACTGTTTTTT
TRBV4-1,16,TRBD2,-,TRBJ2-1,CASSQFSSGGVDEQFF,TGCGCCAGCAGCCAGTTTTCTAGCGGGGGGGTCGATGAGCAGTTCTTC
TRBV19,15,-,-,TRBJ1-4,CASSPRYDANEKLFF,TGTGCCAGTAGTCCCCGGTATGACGCTAATGAAAAACTGTTTTTT
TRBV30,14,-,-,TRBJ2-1,CAWRGDRGYNEQFF,TGTGCCTGGAGAGGGGATAGAGGGTACAATGAGCAGTTCTTC
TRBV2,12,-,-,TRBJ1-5,CASRLPNQPQHF,TGTGCCAGCAGACTACCCAATCAGCCCCAGCATTTT
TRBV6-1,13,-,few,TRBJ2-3,CASSEAVGSAQYF,TGTGCCAGCAGTGAAGCGGTAGGGTCAGCGCAGTATTTT